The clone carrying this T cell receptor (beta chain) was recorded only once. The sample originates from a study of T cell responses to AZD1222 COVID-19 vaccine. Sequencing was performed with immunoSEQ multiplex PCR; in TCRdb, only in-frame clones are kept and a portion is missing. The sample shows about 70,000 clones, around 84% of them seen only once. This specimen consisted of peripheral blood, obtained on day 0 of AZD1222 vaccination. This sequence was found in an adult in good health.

CDR3 residues: CASSYSSRSGYTF. CDR3 nucleotides: TGTGCCAGCAGTTACTCGAGTAGATCTGGCTACACCTTC. The genes are TRBV6-5 and TRBJ1-2; D is uncertain. CDR3 length equals 13 residues. Deletions cut 0 bases from V and 7 bases from J, with 9 bases between. CDR1 MNHEY and CDR2 SVGAGI come from the germline V gene.